This TCR beta chain was profiled in a study of blood T cell repertoires in COVID-19. Study in general: The United States, Italy and Spain supplied acute and convalescent COVID-19 samples. In each case, the material was cDNA or gDNA derived from T cells, B-cell-depleted T cells, or PBMCs.

CDR3 length equals 15 residues. The trim removed 0 bases at V and 3 bases at J, leaving 3 bases unmatched. CDR1 and CDR2 (germline): LGHNA, YSLEER. This clone was observed once. Authors' data handling: Estimation of nucleated cell counts was performed using reference gene primer amplification. TCRdb's copy holds only in-frame clones and misses some; the assay was immunoSEQ multiplex PCR. For V, J and clone size, that table is used; D and trimming come from the DNA. This sample has around 100,000 clones, with around 88% found just once. The chain combines TRBV4-3 with TRBJ2-3, with 7 nucleotides matching TRBD1. The sequenced sample was peripheral blood. This receptor was identified in a man older than 75 with acute or convalescent COVID-19. The CDR3 DNA is TGCGCCAGCAGCCAAGAGGGGACAGTAACAGATACGCAGTATTTT. It codes for CASSQEGTVTDTQYF.